This T cell receptor beta chain was sequenced for a study of a mutant IDH1 vaccine in newly diagnosed glioma. Overall study context: Of the patients given treatment, about 62% were male and 37.5% were female, and a mean age of around 38 years was recorded. Previous care, which was radiotherapy, temozolomide, or both, most often involved both.

Study results and limitations: Evidence of vaccine-induced immune responses was documented in roughly 93% of patients.

V lost 5 bases, J lost 3 bases, and 9 bases stayed unmatched. The CDR3 runs 15 residues. The germline V gene has CDR1 SGHRS and CDR2 YFSETQ. Time point described: baseline, week 1 (first vaccination visit). Sample treatment: pre-vaccination baseline after standard-of-care therapy. In regard to this clone: What it binds is unknown.

Clones were read by immunoSEQ multiplex PCR, and TCRdb kept only the in-frame ones, dropping some. The sample has over 75,000 clones; about 90% are singletons. Sequenced here: PBMCs, sampled from a glioma patient treated with radiotherapy, temozolomide or both. The clonotype comes from a woman aged 50 to 60 with glioma. J is TRBJ2-7 and V is TRBV5-1; 9 positions match TRBD2. The CDR3 region is CASSPSTSGGYEQYF. The CDR3 region has the DNA TGCGCCAGCAGTCCCTCGACTAGCGGAGGCTACGAGCAGTACTTC.